This is a list of T cell receptor beta chains from one sample in a study of cytomegalovirus exposure and HLA in healthy donors. Clones were sequenced by immunoSEQ multiplex PCR, and TCRdb holds only the in-frame ones, with some missing. The sample has about 300,000 clones, 80% to 90% seen once. Source material: PBMCs. These receptors originate from a man aged 40-55 years in good health and CMV-seropositive. Both conserved end residues are part of each CDR3. D genes are given only for firm matches. Only part of the rows carry a size: once, few, many, or a class if the clone is expanded.

cdr3_nt cdr3_aa j_call v_call d_call clone_size
TGTGCCGGCAGCCCGAGACAGGGGTCCCACGAGCAGTACTTC CAGSPRQGSHEQYF TRBJ2-7 TRBV7-9 TRBD1 .
TGTGCCAGCAGAAGGACAGGGGCCAGCTCCTACGAGCAGTACTTC CASRRTGASSYEQYF TRBJ2-7 TRBV6-5 TRBD1 .
TGTGCCAGCGGCATTGGCAGGGTGGTCCACGAGCAGTACTTC CASGIGRVVHEQYF TRBJ2-7 TRBV27 . .
TGTGCCAGCAGTTACGATAGGGGTCGCACTGAAGCTTTCTTT CASSYDRGRTEAFF TRBJ1-1 TRBV6-5 . few
TGTGCTAGCAGCGACCTGACAGGGGCGTCTAATGAAAAACTGTTTTTT CASSDLTGASNEKLFF TRBJ1-4 TRBV7-7 TRBD1 .
TGTGCCAGCTCACCACGAGACAGCGAGACCCAGTACTTC CASSPRDSETQYF TRBJ2-5 TRBV18 . .
TGTGCCAGCAGTTTATTCTGGACAGGGGATACCGGGGAGCTGTTTTTT CASSLFWTGDTGELFF TRBJ2-2 TRBV27 TRBD1 .
TGTGCCAGCAGTGAGGAGGCCACTTTCACAGATACGCAGTATTTT CASSEEATFTDTQYF TRBJ2-3 TRBV2 . .
TGTGCCAGCAGCCCGCTAGCGGGTGATTACAATGAGCAGTTCTTC CASSPLAGDYNEQFF TRBJ2-1 TRBV7-3 TRBD2 .
TGTGCCAGTAGTAGACAGGGGGGACGTTGGTACCAAGAGACCCAGTACTTC CASSRQGGRWYQETQYF TRBJ2-5 TRBV19 TRBD1 .
TGTGCCAGCAGGCTTACAACAGGGGTCGTTTACACTGAAGCTTTCTTT CASRLTTGVVYTEAFF TRBJ1-1 TRBV27 TRBD1 .
TGCGCCAGCAGCCAAGATACAGCTTTACGGTCGCAGTACTTC CASSQDTALRSQYF TRBJ2-5 TRBV4-3 . .
TGCGCCAGCAGCTTGGCCGGGTTAGCTAGCCCCCCGGGTACGCAGTATTTT CASSLAGLASPPGTQYF TRBJ2-3 TRBV5-1 . once
TGTGCCAGCAGCCAAACAGGGGGCAGCGACGAGCAGTACTTC CASSQTGGSDEQYF TRBJ2-7 TRBV6-6 TRBD1 .
TGTGCCAGCATCCGTGATCGGGGGAACACTGAAGCTTTCTTT CASIRDRGNTEAFF TRBJ1-1 TRBV6-1 . few
TGTGCCAGCAGTTTAAGGCTAGGGAGAAAGACCCAGTACTTC CASSLRLGRKTQYF TRBJ2-5 TRBV28 . once
TGTGCCAGCCTTCTTTATGGCTACACCTTC CASLLYGYTF TRBJ1-2 TRBV7-6 . .
TGTGCCAGCAGCCGCGGGACAGGTTCTGGCGAGCAGTACTTC CASSRGTGSGEQYF TRBJ2-7 TRBV5-4 TRBD1 .
TGTGCCAGCATTCCCCGGAGCTCCTACAATGAGCAGTTCTTC CASIPRSSYNEQFF TRBJ2-1 TRBV6-4 . .
TGTGCCAGCAGCTTAGCGGAGGGAGGGTCGAATGGCTACACCTTC CASSLAEGGSNGYTF TRBJ1-2 TRBV7-9 . .
TGTGCCAGCAGTGACCCACCGGGACAGGGAGTAGATGGCTACACCTTC CASSDPPGQGVDGYTF TRBJ1-2 TRBV27 TRBD1 .
TGCGCCAGCAGCCCAGGAGCGCAGGGGGCTGAAGCTTTCTTT CASSPGAQGAEAFF TRBJ1-1 TRBV4-1 TRBD1 .
TGTGCCAGCAGACCCACTCTAGCGGGAGTGACTGAGCAGTTCTTC CASRPTLAGVTEQFF TRBJ2-1 TRBV4-2 TRBD2 .
TGTGCCAGCAGTTCCCGTGACTGGACTGAAGCTTTCTTT CASSSRDWTEAFF TRBJ1-1 TRBV28 . .
TGTGCCAGCAGTTCGGGACTGTCCAACGAAGAGACCCAGTACTTC CASSSGLSNEETQYF TRBJ2-5 TRBV27 . .
TGTGCCAGCCGACAGGGTAGTACTGAAGCTTTCTTT CASRQGSTEAFF TRBJ1-1 TRBV19 TRBD1 once
TGCGCCAGCAAAAGGGAGGACAGCACAGATACGCAGTATTTT CASKREDSTDTQYF TRBJ2-3 TRBV5-1 . .
TGTGCCAGCAGGCCTTTCCTAGGGACAGGGGGTTCCTACGAGCAGTACTTC CASRPFLGTGGSYEQYF TRBJ2-7 TRBV27 TRBD1 .
TGTGCCAGCAGCTTGGTACCACCGGGAGAGCAGTACTTC CASSLVPPGEQYF TRBJ2-5 TRBV5-4 . .
TGTGCCAGCAGTCCCTCAGGGTCCAGGAATCAGCCCCAGCATTTT CASSPSGSRNQPQHF TRBJ1-5 TRBV28 . .
TGCAGCGTTCACATTTCCGGGACTAGCGAGCAGTACTTC CSVHISGTSEQYF TRBJ2-7 TRBV29-1 TRBD2 .
TGTGCCAGCAGGGGGGGGGCTAGCGAACTCACAGATACGCAGTATTTT CASRGGASELTDTQYF TRBJ2-3 TRBV2 . .
TGTGCCAGCAGCGTAAACCTCCAGAGGGCAAGCCCTGCTGGAAACACCATATATTTT CASSVNLQRASPAGNTIYF TRBJ1-3 TRBV9 . .
TGTGCCAGCAGCGAACAGGGGGGGAATCAGCCCCAGCATTTT CASSEQGGNQPQHF TRBJ1-5 TRBV21-1 . .
TGTGCCAGCAGCCTCGGGGGGGTAGACGAGCAGTACTTC CASSLGGVDEQYF TRBJ2-7 TRBV14 TRBD2 .
TGCAGTGCGGGCCCCAACAATGAGCAGTTCTTC CSAGPNNEQFF TRBJ2-1 TRBV20-1 . .
TGCGCCAGCAGCTTGGACTCGCCTAGCGGGAGTAATGAGCAGTTCTTC CASSLDSPSGSNEQFF TRBJ2-1 TRBV5-1 TRBD2 .
TGTGCCAGCAGCTTGGATGGTAGCGGGAGAGAGGAGACCCAGTACTTC CASSLDGSGREETQYF TRBJ2-5 TRBV5-4 TRBD2 .
TGTGCCAGCAGCTTAGCTAGGGGCTGGAATCTGAACACTGAAGCTTTCTTT CASSLARGWNLNTEAFF TRBJ1-1 TRBV7-9 . few
TGTGCCAGCAGCTCAGGACAGGCGCCCTACGAGCAGTACTTC CASSSGQAPYEQYF TRBJ2-7 TRBV7-2 TRBD1 once
TGTGCCAGCTCACCGGACGGTCAGGGCTATGGCTACACCTTC CASSPDGQGYGYTF TRBJ1-2 TRBV18 . .
TGTGCCTGGAACAGGGCCGCGGGGGGACTAGTTAGTTATACGCAGTATTTT CAWNRAAGGLVSYTQYF TRBJ2-3 TRBV30 TRBD2 .